The sample holds a few counts of the clone carrying this T cell receptor beta chain. The antigen is not known. Assay: immunoSEQ multiplex PCR; the TCRdb copy retains only in-frame clones and omits some. The table shows 11,000 to 15,000 clones, with less than 70% occurring only once. These data originate in a study of T cell clonotyping in hematopoietic cell transplantation. The study's findings and limits: Recipient TCR diversity dropped after transplant; expanded clonotypes rose from day 30 to 180. Graft donor and pretransplant recipient Inverse Simpson Index values predicted broader posttransplant TCR diversity.

In germline, CDR1 is MDHEN, CDR2 SYDVKM. The length of the CDR3 is 13 residues. V dropped 6 bases and J dropped 7 bases, with 15 bases sitting between them. The origin of this receptor is a human donor who either received an allogeneic hematopoietic cell transplant for a myeloid malignancy or was a related donor (not recorded which). Some clones in this sample may be carry-over from other donors' samples. The rearrangement joins TRBV28 to TRBJ1-2, with no clear D. The source material was PBMCs. CDR3 sequence: CASSRPELAGYTF. The CDR3 nucleotides are TGTGCCAGCAGCCGCCCCGAATTGGCTGGCTACACCTTC.